The 29 T cell receptor beta chains below all came from one sample that was sequenced in a study of blood T cell repertoires in COVID-19. Clones were read by immunoSEQ multiplex PCR, and TCRdb kept only the in-frame ones, dropping some. The sample yields about 140,000 clones, roughly 80% seen once. The sample taken for sequencing was PBMCs or T cells enriched from blood (not recorded which). The receptors were sampled from a man in his forties with acute COVID-19.

This clone was detected only once. The chain recombines TRBV30 with TRBJ1-3; 7 bases align to TRBD1. Germline lookup yields CDR1 GTSNPN and CDR2 SVGIG (reference sequence). The CDR3 has 15 amino acids. The V and J ends lost 5 bases and 0 bases, in that order; junction bases with no gene match: 7. The CDR3, as DNA: TGTGCCTGGGACGGGACAGCAGTCTCTGGAAACACCATATATTTT. Translated: CAWDGTAVSGNTIYF.

In this sample, this clone turned up once. Written as DNA, the CDR3 is TGTGCCTGGAGTGTGGGGACAGGGAGGGCTGAAGCTTTCTTT. Amino acid sequence: CAWSVGTGRAEAFF. V gene TRBV30 combines with J gene TRBJ1-1, with 9 bases aligning to TRBD1. V shed 0 bases and J 6 bases; nucleotides not matched to a gene: 5. The germline V gene has CDR1 GTSNPN and CDR2 SVGIG (reference sequence). The CDR3 loop spans 14 amino acids.

This chain joins TRBV6-2 or TRBV6-3 and TRBJ2-7; 7 bases map to TRBD1. The CDR3 has 14 residues. Germline assignment: CDR1 MNHEY and CDR2 SVGEGT. J lost 1 base, V lost 6 bases, and 6 bases had no gene match. The CDR3 bases are TGTGCCAGCAGCCGCGACAGGGAATCCTACGAGCAGTACTTC. Amino acid sequence: CASSRDRESYEQYF.

CDR3 loop: CASSPNSGRAERIDTQYF. In nucleotides, the CDR3 is TGTGCCAGCTCACCCAATAGCGGGAGGGCCGAGAGAATAGATACGCAGTATTTT. The rearrangement links TRBV18 to TRBJ2-3; 11 positions match TRBD2. V gave up 3 bases and J gave up 5 bases; unmatched junction bases: 13. Germline loops: CDR1 KGHSH, CDR2 LQKENI. This CDR3 comprises 18 residues.

The table lists this clone with a few counts. The chain employs TRBV11-2 and TRBJ1-1; D gene uncertain. The CDR3 has 15 amino acids. Germline V lookup: CDR1 SGHAT, CDR2 FQNNGV. V was pared by 0 bases and J by 3 bases, with 11 bases between. For the CDR3, the DNA is TGTGCCAGCAGCTTAGACGTGGCGGCGGACACTGAAGCTTTCTTT. Translation gives CASSLDVAADTEAFF.

V usage is TRBV27 and J usage is TRBJ1-1; D is possibly TRBD1 (5 bases). Trimming removed 6 bases at V and 5 bases at J, with 13 bases between. Germline CDR1 reads MNHEY; CDR2 reads SMNVEV (reference sequence). The CDR3 totals 13 residues. The CDR3, as DNA: TGTGCCAGCAGACCAACGGGGGGAACTGAAGCTTTCTTT. Translated: CASRPTGGTEAFF.

The chain recombines TRBV6-5 with TRBJ1-1; 9 nucleotides match TRBD1. Germline CDR1 is MNHEY and CDR2 is SVGAGI. V lost 4 bases to trimming and J lost 1 base; unmatched junction nucleotides: 7. CDR3 size: 16 residues. The CDR3 sequence is CASSWSGQGTNTEAFF. The CDR3 coding sequence is TGTGCCAGCAGTTGGTCGGGACAGGGTACGAACACTGAAGCTTTCTTT.

The chain links TRBV15 to TRBJ1-4; D is uncertain. CDR3 size: 15 residues. The germline V gene encodes CDR1 LNHNV and CDR2 YYDKDF (reference sequence). Trimming stripped 1 base from V and 7 bases from J, with 13 bases between. This chain's CDR3 is CATSRGRSEGEKLFF. The DNA for the CDR3 is TGTGCCACCAGCAGAGGAAGGAGCGAGGGTGAAAAACTGTTTTTT.

In this sample, this clone turned up once. The gene calls are TRBV14 and TRBJ2-3; 12 bases map to TRBD2. The germline V gene has CDR1 SGHDN and CDR2 FVKESK. This CDR3 contains 17 residues. The ends lost 4 bases at V and 0 bases at J; junction bases unmatched: 5. The CDR3 reads CASSRHLAGGSTDTQYF. CDR3 coding DNA: TGTGCCAGCAGCCGGCACCTAGCGGGGGGGAGCACAGATACGCAGTATTTT.

The CDR3 DNA sequence: TGTGCCAGCAGTTACCAGGCGCTCTATAATTCACCCCTCCACTTT. Protein sequence: CASSYQALYNSPLHF. The rearrangement uses TRBV27 and TRBJ1-6; no clear D. The CDR3 spans 15 residues. Germline V gene lookup returns CDR1 MNHEY and CDR2 SMNVEV (reference sequence). Trimming took off 4 bases at V and 3 bases at J, with 10 bases between the two ends.

This clone has only one observation. In DNA, the CDR3 is TGTGCCAGTAGTCTCAATACCGGGACACATGAAAAACTGTTTTTT. Translating gives CASSLNTGTHEKLFF. The V and J genes are TRBV19 and TRBJ1-4; weak D call: TRBD1 (6 bases). Deletions cut 5 bases from V and 6 bases from J, with 16 bases between. The CDR3 is 15 amino acids. Looked up from germline, CDR1 is LNHDA and CDR2 is SQIVND (reference sequence). Full variable domain (missing parts from reference TRBV19 and TRBJ1-4): DGGITQSPKYLFRKEGQNVTLSCEQNLNHDAMYWYRQDPGQGLRLIYYSQIVNDFQKGDIAEGYSVSREKKESFPLTVTSAQKNPTAFYLCASSLNTGTHEKLFFGSGTQLSVL.

Only one count was recorded for this clone. This chain joins TRBV7-9 and TRBJ2-5, with 9 bases fitting TRBD2. The CDR3 is made up of 16 amino acids. CDR1 is SEHNR, CDR2 FQNEAQ, per germline (reference sequence). The V segment lost 1 base and the J segment 4 bases; nucleotides outside the gene matches: 7. Written as DNA, the CDR3 is TGTGCCAGCAGCTTAGGGGTTAGCGGGAGTGGAGAGACCCAGTACTTC. This sequence encodes CASSLGVSGSGETQYF.

The chain links TRBV4-1 to TRBJ1-6; D is uncertain. The CDR3 extends over 18 amino acids. V lost 3 bases, J lost 0 bases, and 15 bases lay in between. The germline V gene has CDR1 MGHRA and CDR2 YSYEKL. The CDR3 nucleotides read TGCGCCAGCAGCCATTTGAGGGAAAGAAGCTCCTATAATTCACCCCTCCACTTT. Translating gives CASSHLRERSSYNSPLHF.

The chain uses TRBV5-4 and TRBJ2-3, with D possibly matching TRBD2 (5 bases). This CDR3 comprises 14 residues. CDR1 SGHNT and CDR2 YYREEE come from the germline V gene (reference sequence). With 3 bases removed from V and 0 bases from J, the gap between germline ends came to 8 bases. The CDR3 DNA sequence: TGTGCCAGCAGCTGGGAGACTAGCACAGATACGCAGTATTTT. Translation gives CASSWETSTDTQYF. The full variable domain, rest sourced from reference TRBV5-4 and TRBJ2-3, is ETGVTQSPTHLIKTRGQQVTLRCSSQSGHNTVSWYQQALGQGPQFIFQYYREEENGRGNFPPRFSGLQFPNYSSELNVNALELDDSALYLCASSWETSTDTQYFGPGTRLTVL.

A note on this clone: An end of the junction differs from the germline gene, which may be a read error. The chain couples TRBV6-2 or TRBV6-3 to TRBJ1-6; D remains unclear. CDR3 size: 15 residues. Germline V gene data show CDR1 as MNHEY and CDR2 as SVGEGT. This CDR3 is CASSYSSWAKAPLHF. In DNA, the CDR3 is TGTGCCAGCAGCTACTCATCGTGGGCGAAGGCACCCCTCCACTTT.

The chain uses TRBV7-9 and TRBJ1-1; the D is unclear. CDR1 is SEHNR, CDR2 FQNEAQ, per germline (reference sequence). The CDR3 runs 12 residues. V lost 2 bases, J lost 2 bases, and 3 bases lay in between. The CDR3, as DNA: TGTGCCAGCAGCTTAACTAACACTGAAGCTTTCTTT. Its protein is CASSLTNTEAFF.

This chain joins TRBV11-3 and TRBJ2-2, with D possibly matching TRBD1 (6 bases). V was pared by 4 bases and J by 4 bases, with 10 bases between. Germline V gene sequence: CDR1 SGHNT, CDR2 YENEEA. The length of the CDR3 is 14 residues. CDR3 protein: CASSSGVGTGELFF. Written as DNA, the CDR3 is TGTGCCAGCAGCTCAGGGGTGGGCACCGGGGAGCTGTTTTTT.

This clone was detected only once. CDR3 bases: TGTGCCAGTAGTATTGTGCGGGGGTCTAACAATGAGCAGTTCTTC. Amino acid sequence: CASSIVRGSNNEQFF. V gene TRBV19 combines with J gene TRBJ2-1, with 7 nucleotides matching TRBD2. There are 15 residues in the CDR3. The germline gives CDR1 LNHDA, CDR2 SQIVND (reference sequence). Trimming cost V 3 bases and J 5 bases; bases outside gene matches: 7.

The gene calls are TRBV5-4 and TRBJ1-6, with TRBD1 identical over 9 bases. Germline V gene data show CDR1 as SGHNT and CDR2 as YYREEE (reference sequence). CDR3 length: 14 amino acids. The V segment lost 3 bases and the J segment 8 bases; nucleotides outside the gene matches: 3. Here the CDR3 reads CASSSGQGYSPLHF. For the CDR3, the DNA is TGTGCCAGCAGCTCAGGACAGGGGTATTCACCCCTCCACTTT.

The chain is built from TRBV19 and TRBJ1-3; no clear D. The V end was cut by 7 bases, the J end by 1 base, with 17 bases between. The CDR3 runs to 16 residues. In germline, CDR1 is LNHDA, CDR2 SQIVND (reference sequence). The CDR3 nucleotides are TGTGCCAGTACTCCCCCCGGGAGGGCGTCTGGAAACACCATATATTTT. The encoded protein is CASTPPGRASGNTIYF.

The V call is TRBV30, the J call TRBJ2-5, with TRBD2 identical over 11 bases. V lost 0 bases, J lost 2 bases, and 2 bases stayed unmatched. The germline gives CDR1 GTSNPN, CDR2 SVGIG (reference sequence). The CDR3 is 15 residues long. The CDR3 here is CAWSVGLAEQETQYF. The CDR3 DNA sequence: TGTGCCTGGAGTGTGGGACTAGCGGAACAAGAGACCCAGTACTTC. The full variable domain, rest sourced from reference TRBV30 and TRBJ2-5, is SQTIHQWPATLVQPVGSPLSLECTVEGTSNPNLYWYRQAAGRGLQLLFYSVGIGQISSEVPQNLSASRPQDRQFILSSKKLLLSDSGFYLCAWSVGLAEQETQYFGPGTRLLVL.

V gene TRBV6-1 combines with J gene TRBJ1-2; D not certain. Between the trimmed V and J ends, which lost 1 base and 8 bases, there was a span of 14 bases. CDR3 length: 14 amino acids. Germline CDR1 MNHNS, CDR2 SASEGT. The CDR3 is CASSEGGWPAGYTF. The DNA for the CDR3 is TGTGCCAGCAGTGAAGGCGGGTGGCCGGCGGGCTACACCTTC.

V usage is TRBV28 and J usage is TRBJ2-3; 7 bases agree with TRBD1. CDR1 MDHEN and CDR2 SYDVKM come from the germline V gene. V was clipped by 3 bases and J by 2 bases; unmatched bases: 5. The CDR3 loop spans 15 amino acids. For the CDR3, the DNA is TGTGCCAGCAGTTTTGTCGACAGGGTCACAGATACGCAGTATTTT. Its translation: CASSFVDRVTDTQYF.

The V and J genes are TRBV6-5 and TRBJ1-4, with a tentative D call TRBD1 (5 bases). CDR3 length: 13 amino acids. The ends were cut back, 2 bases at V and 6 bases at J, with 7 bases in the middle. Germline V gene lookup returns CDR1 MNHEY and CDR2 SVGAGI. The chain's CDR3 is CASSYDSYEKLFF. In nucleotides, the CDR3 is TGTGCCAGCAGTTACGACAGCTATGAAAAACTGTTTTTT.

This rearrangement joins TRBV4-1 to TRBJ2-1; 7 bases are a match to TRBD2. This CDR3 has 16 amino acids. Germline-derived CDR1 and CDR2 are MGHRA and YSYEKL. Trimming at V came to 3 bases and at J to 9 bases, leaving 14 bases not matched to a gene. The CDR3 DNA is TGCGCCAGCAGCCAGGTCATCCGGGGAGGGCCCTCTGAGCAGTTCTTC. Translation: CASSQVIRGGPSEQFF.

The V gene is TRBV14, the J gene TRBJ2-3; D possibly corresponds to TRBD1 (6 bases). This CDR3 has 16 residues. Germline values: CDR1 SGHDN, CDR2 FVKESK. The V end was cut by 6 bases, the J end by 6 bases, with 22 bases between. CDR3 DNA: TGTGCCAGCAGTCTAGGGTACTCAGGGGTTTTGGATACGCAGTATTTT. Protein sequence: CASSLGYSGVLDTQYF.

This clone has only a few counts. The chain is built from TRBV6-5 and TRBJ2-3; D remains ambiguous. Germline loops: CDR1 MNHEY, CDR2 SVGAGI. This CDR3 is 14 amino acids long. Trimming removed 6 bases from V and 3 bases from J, with 13 bases in between. The CDR3, as DNA: TGTGCCAGCAGGACATTCCTTGGGACAGATACGCAGTATTTT. This codes for CASRTFLGTDTQYF.

This clone occurred once. The V call is TRBV6-5, the J call TRBJ1-2; D uncertain. The germline CDR1 and CDR2 sequences are MNHEY and SVGAGI. The CDR3 contains 14 residues. The V gene lost 10 bases and the J gene lost 5 bases, with 20 bases spanning the gap. The CDR3 sequence: CATLRKDYGYGYTF. The CDR3 nucleotides are TGTGCCACCCTTCGTAAGGACTATGGGTATGGCTACACCTTC.

The chain has TRBV28 and TRBJ1-5; 8 nucleotides match TRBD1. The CDR3 consists of 15 residues. V shed 5 bases, J shed 7 bases, and the junction held 10 bases outside the gene matches. Germline V gene sequence: CDR1 MDHEN, CDR2 SYDVKM. The CDR3 region is CASSGAGQVDQPQHF. CDR3 DNA: TGTGCCAGCAGTGGTGCGGGACAGGTCGACCAGCCCCAGCATTTT.